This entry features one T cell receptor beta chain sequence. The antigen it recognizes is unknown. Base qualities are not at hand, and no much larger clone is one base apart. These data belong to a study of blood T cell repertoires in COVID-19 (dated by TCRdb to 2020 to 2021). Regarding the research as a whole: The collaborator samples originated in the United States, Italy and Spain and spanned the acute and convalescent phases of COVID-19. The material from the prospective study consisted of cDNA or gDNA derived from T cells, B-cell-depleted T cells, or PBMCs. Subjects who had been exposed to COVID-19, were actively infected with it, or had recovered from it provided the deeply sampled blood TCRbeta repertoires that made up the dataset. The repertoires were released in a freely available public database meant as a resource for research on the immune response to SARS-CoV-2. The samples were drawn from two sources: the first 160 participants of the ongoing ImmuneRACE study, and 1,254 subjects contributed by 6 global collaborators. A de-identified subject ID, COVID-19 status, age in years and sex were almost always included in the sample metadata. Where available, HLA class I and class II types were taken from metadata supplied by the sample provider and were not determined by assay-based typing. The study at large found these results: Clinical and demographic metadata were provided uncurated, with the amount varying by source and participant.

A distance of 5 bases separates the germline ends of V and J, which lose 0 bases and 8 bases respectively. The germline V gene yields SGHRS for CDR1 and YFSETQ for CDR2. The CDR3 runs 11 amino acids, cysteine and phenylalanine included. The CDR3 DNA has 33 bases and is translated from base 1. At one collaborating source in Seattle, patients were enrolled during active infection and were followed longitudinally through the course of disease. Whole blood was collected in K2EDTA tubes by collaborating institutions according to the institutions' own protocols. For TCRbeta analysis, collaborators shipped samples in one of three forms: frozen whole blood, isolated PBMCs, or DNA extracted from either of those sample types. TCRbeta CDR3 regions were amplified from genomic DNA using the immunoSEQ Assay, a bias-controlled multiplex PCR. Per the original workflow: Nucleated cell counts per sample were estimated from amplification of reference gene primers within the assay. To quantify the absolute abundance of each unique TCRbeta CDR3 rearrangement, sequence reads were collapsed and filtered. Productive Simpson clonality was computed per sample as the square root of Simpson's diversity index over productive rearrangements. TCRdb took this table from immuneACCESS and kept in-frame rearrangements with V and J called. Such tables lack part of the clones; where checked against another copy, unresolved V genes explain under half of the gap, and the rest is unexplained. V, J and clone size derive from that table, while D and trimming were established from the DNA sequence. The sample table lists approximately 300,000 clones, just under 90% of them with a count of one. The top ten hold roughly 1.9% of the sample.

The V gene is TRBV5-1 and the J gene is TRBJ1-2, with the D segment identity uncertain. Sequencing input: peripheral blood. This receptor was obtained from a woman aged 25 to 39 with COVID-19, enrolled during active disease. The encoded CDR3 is CASSLDSGYTF. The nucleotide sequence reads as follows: TGCGCCAGCAGCTTGGATAGCGGCTACACCTTC.